This passage covers 24 T cell receptor beta chains from one sample sequenced in a study of human T cells and chemical hapten exposure. TCRdb redid the calling of the RACE reads with MiXCR, one entry per CDR3 protein. The sample carries approximately 95,000 distinct CDR3 sequences, 9.5% to 12% recorded once. Stated time point: patch test 2, 6 weeks after DPC sensitization. Treatment indicated: therapeutic diphenylcyclopropenone sensitization with weekly scalp DPC. Sequences were derived from whole blood, sampled in connection with sensitization to the hapten diphenylcyclopropenone (DPC). The receptors were sampled from a woman in her thirties or forties with alopecia areata. Some clones in this sample may be carry-over from other donors' samples.

In this sample, this clonotype turned up a few times. The chain combines TRBV29-1 with TRBJ2-7, with 10 bases aligning to TRBD1. The J segment lost 3 bases and the V segment lost 7 bases, leaving 3 bases of the junction unmatched. Germline CDR1 SQVTM, CDR2 ANQGSEA. This CDR3 spans 12 amino acids. The CDR3 is CSARTGGYEQYF. The CDR3 DNA reads as TGCAGCGCCCGGACAGGGGGCTACGAGCAGTACTTC.

This chain joins TRBV25-1 and TRBJ2-2; 9 bases map to TRBD1. Germline CDR1 is MGHDK and CDR2 is SYGVNS. With 4 bases clipped from V and 5 bases from J, the junction kept 8 bases outside the gene matches. This CDR3 region has 16 residues. The CDR3: CASSVYGQGRTGELFF. As DNA, the CDR3 is TGTGCCAGCAGTGTTTATGGACAGGGGCGGACCGGGGAGCTGTTTTTT.

The table lists this clonotype with many counts. The chain uses TRBV19 and TRBJ1-2; D is perhaps TRBD1 (5 bases). This CDR3 is 15 amino acids long. V lost 3 bases and J 4 bases, leaving 15 bases between the germline ends. Germline V gene lookup returns CDR1 LNHDA and CDR2 SQIVND (reference sequence). CDR3: CASSIVGPDIYGYTF. The CDR3 DNA reads TGTGCCAGTAGTATCGTGGGGCCCGACATCTATGGCTACACCTTC.

This clonotype was observed a handful of times. The genes are TRBV5-1 and TRBJ2-5; D is ambiguous. Trimming shortened V by 2 bases and J by 3 bases, and 8 bases separated the two germline ends. Germline CDR1 SGHRS, CDR2 YFSETQ. This CDR3 spans 13 amino acids. CDR3: CASSFYTEETQYF. The DNA of the CDR3 is TGCGCCAGCAGCTTTTATACAGAAGAGACCCAGTACTTC.

This clonotype was seen only a few times. The gene calls are TRBV5-4 and TRBJ2-2; 15 bases match TRBD2. V lost 3 bases to trimming and J lost 7 bases; unmatched junction nucleotides: 10. The CDR3 loop spans 18 amino acids. Germline-derived CDR1 and CDR2 are SGHNT and YYREEE (reference sequence). The CDR3 nucleotides read TGTGCCAGCAGCTCCGGACTAGCGGGAGGGCCCGCGGTCGGGGAGCTGTTTTTT. Protein product: CASSSGLAGGPAVGELFF.

There are a few counts of this clonotype. V usage is TRBV30 and J usage is TRBJ2-3; maybe TRBD2 (6 bases). The CDR3 runs to 14 residues. V shed 4 bases and J shed 4 bases, with 15 bases lying between them. Germline V gene sequence: CDR1 GTSNPN, CDR2 SVGIG (reference sequence). The chain's CDR3 is CAWTGTGDPDTQYF. CDR3 nucleotide sequence: TGTGCCTGGACTGGAACGGGGGATCCAGATACGCAGTATTTT.

This chain uses TRBV6-1 with TRBJ2-7; weak D call: TRBD1 (6 bases). This CDR3 comprises 14 residues. Germline V CDR1 and CDR2: MNHNS, SASEGT. Trimming stripped 1 base from V and 4 bases from J, with 11 bases between. CDR3 bases: TGTGCCAGCAGTGAAGGGCAGGGGCTATACGAGCAGTACTTC. Encoded protein: CASSEGQGLYEQYF.

This rearrangement joins TRBV7-2 to TRBJ2-5, with D perhaps TRBD2 (6 bases). V was shortened by 6 bases and J by 3 bases, with 11 bases between the two germline ends. The CDR3 is made up of 13 amino acids. Per germline, CDR1 SGHTA and CDR2 FQGNSA. Here the CDR3 DNA reads TGTGCCAGCAGAGGTGGCGGGGAAGAGACCCAGTACTTC. It is translated as CASRGGGEETQYF. Using reference TRBV7-2 and TRBJ2-5 for the parts outside the CDR3, the full variable domain is GAGVSQSPSNKVTEKGKDVELRCDPISGHTALYWYRQSLGQGLEFLIYFQGNSAPDKSGLPSDRFSAERTGGSVSTLTIQRTQQEDSAVYLCASRGGGEETQYFGPGTRLLVL.

This clonotype came up many times. V usage is TRBV4-3 and J usage is TRBJ2-7; the D is unclear. The CDR3 extends over 12 amino acids. Trimming stripped 8 bases from V and 3 bases from J, with 11 bases between. The germline V gene encodes CDR1 LGHNA and CDR2 YSLEER. CDR3 sequence (DNA): TGCGCCAGCCAATGGGGTCTCTACGAGCAGTACTTC. As protein: CASQWGLYEQYF.

The table lists this clonotype with many counts. The chain has TRBV27 and TRBJ2-7; weak D call: TRBD2 (6 bases). V dropped 3 bases and J dropped 0 bases, with 9 bases sitting between them. Germline values: CDR1 MNHEY, CDR2 SMNVEV (reference sequence). The CDR3 spans 14 residues. For the CDR3, the DNA is TGTGCCAGCAGTTTGGGGACTGACTCCTACGAGCAGTACTTC. It yields the protein CASSLGTDSYEQYF.

This clonotype was seen ten or more times. The gene calls are TRBV4-2 and TRBJ2-1; 7 bases map to TRBD2. The CDR3 sequence is 16 residues long. Trimming took 0 bases from V and 3 from J; bases not matched to a gene: 5. The germline V gene has CDR1 LGHNA and CDR2 YNFKEQ. CDR3: CASSQEAGVGYNEQFF. The CDR3 DNA sequence: TGTGCCAGCAGCCAAGAGGCGGGGGTAGGCTACAATGAGCAGTTCTTC.

This clonotype occurred a few times. This chain uses TRBV6-2 or TRBV6-3 with TRBJ2-2; 7 bases agree with TRBD2. Germline V gene data show CDR1 as MNHEY and CDR2 as SVGEGT. The CDR3 totals 18 residues. After removal of 0 bases from V and 4 bases from J, the junction contained 11 bases not matched to a gene. Here the CDR3 DNA reads TGTGCCAGCAGTTACTCCCAGATCCCTAGCGGCGCCACCGGGGAGCTGTTTTTT. Translating gives CASSYSQIPSGATGELFF.

J is TRBJ2-5 and V is TRBV7-2; 10 bases match TRBD2. Germline CDR1 SGHTA, CDR2 FQGNSA. With V trimmed by 10 bases and J by 2 bases, 7 bases remained unmatched. This CDR3 is 14 amino acids long. CDR3 sequence (DNA): TGTGCCACCCAGCGGGGGGGAAAACAAGAGACCCAGTACTTC. This encodes CATQRGGKQETQYF.

This clonotype was counted many times. This sequence joins TRBV27 and TRBJ2-1; 7 nucleotides align to TRBD2. Germline assignment: CDR1 MNHEY and CDR2 SMNVEV (reference sequence). The junction had 11 bases not matched to a gene; V was cut back by 0 bases and J by 6 bases. There are 17 residues in the CDR3. CDR3 bases: TGTGCCAGCAGTTTATCATTCCTAGCGGCCCCCCCCAATGAGCAGTTCTTC. This gives the protein CASSLSFLAAPPNEQFF.

This clonotype was seen at least ten times. V and J are TRBV12-3 or TRBV12-4 and TRBJ2-2; D might be TRBD1 (5 bases). V lost 5 bases, J lost 6 bases, and 16 bases lay in between. The CDR3 length is 15 residues. The CDR3 DNA follows: TGTGCCAGCAGTCTCCTGGGGCATCGGGCCGGGGAGCTGTTTTTT. Its protein product is CASSLLGHRAGELFF.

This clonotype was recorded a few times. The chain couples TRBV7-9 to TRBJ2-4; TRBD1 matches 7 bases. In germline, CDR1 is SEHNR, CDR2 FQNEAQ (reference sequence). J lost 1 base, V lost 8 bases, and 11 bases had no gene match. This CDR3 has 16 residues. CDR3 DNA: TGTGCCAGCCAAGTTATAACAGGGGAGGCCAAAAACATTCAGTACTTC. Protein sequence: CASQVITGEAKNIQYF.

The CDR3 loop is CASSPGAPGLFF. The CDR3 DNA is TGTGCCAGCAGCCCCGGGGCCCCGGGGCTGTTTTTT. V and J are TRBV7-2 and TRBJ1-4; D might be TRBD1 (5 bases). The V and J ends lost 5 bases and 14 bases respectively, with 15 bases between them. The V gene's germline CDR1 is SGHTA and CDR2 FQGNSA. The CDR3 extends over 12 amino acids.

V usage is TRBV2 and J usage is TRBJ1-5, with D possibly matching TRBD1 (6 bases). CDR3 size: 14 residues. The V end lost 7 bases, the J end lost 3 bases, and 13 bases lay between the germline ends. The germline gives CDR1 SNHLY, CDR2 FYNNEI. In DNA, the CDR3 is TGTGCCAGCAATGTTGGACAGAACAATCAGCCCCAGCATTTT. Amino acid sequence: CASNVGQNNQPQHF.

This clonotype was counted at least ten times. CDR3 residues: CASQRELGETQYF. The CDR3, as DNA: TGTGCCAGCCAACGGGAGTTAGGAGAGACCCAGTACTTC. The V call is TRBV25-1, the J call TRBJ2-5; D perhaps matches TRBD2 (6 bases). The V end was cut by 8 bases, the J end by 4 bases, with 14 bases between. The CDR3 runs 13 residues. Germline V lookup: CDR1 MGHDK, CDR2 SYGVNS.

This clonotype has ten or more counts. One junction end disagrees with the germline gene, perhaps due to a read error. The chain joins TRBV3-1 to TRBJ1-4; no clear D gene. Germline values: CDR1 LGHDT, CDR2 YNNKEL (reference sequence). The CDR3 sequence is 12 residues long. CDR3 nucleotide sequence: TGCGCCAGCAGCCAACGAGGTGAAAAACTGTTTTTT. It codes for CASSQRGEKLFF.

This clonotype was picked up many times. This chain uses TRBV6-5 with TRBJ1-1; D is unclear. The CDR3 has 13 amino acids. Germline V gives CDR1 MNHEY, CDR2 SVGAGI. Trimming stripped 0 bases from V and 0 bases from J, with 2 bases between. Here the CDR3 reads CASSYSMNTEAFF. The CDR3, as DNA: TGTGCCAGCAGTTACTCTATGAACACTGAAGCTTTCTTT.

This clonotype was counted between two and nine times. CDR3 sequence (DNA): TGTGCCAGCAGTGGCATGGGGGAGCTGTTTTTT. Its translation is CASSGMGELFF. The gene calls are TRBV6-2 or TRBV6-3 and TRBJ2-2; D not resolved. This CDR3 is built from 11 residues. Germline CDR1 is MNHEY and CDR2 is SVGEGT. Trimming removed 5 bases from V and 8 bases from J, with 6 bases in between.

The chain couples TRBV6-2 or TRBV6-3 to TRBJ1-3; D unresolved. Trimming removed 2 bases at V and 2 bases at J, with 10 bases between. The CDR3 is made up of 15 amino acids. Germline V lookup: CDR1 MNHEY, CDR2 SVGEGT. The CDR3 protein is CASSYDLRTGNTIYF. The CDR3 nucleotides are TGTGCCAGCAGTTACGACTTAAGAACTGGAAACACCATATATTTT.

The V gene is TRBV20-1, the J gene TRBJ2-5; D uncertain. The CDR3 consists of 13 residues. V lost 5 bases and J 1 base, leaving 11 bases between the germline ends. CDR1 and CDR2 (germline): DFQATT, SNEGSKA (reference sequence). The CDR3 region is CSALTQFQETQYF. In DNA, the CDR3 is TGCAGTGCTTTGACCCAGTTCCAAGAGACCCAGTACTTC.